This T cell receptor (beta chain) was documented in a study of shared clonotypes between healthy human individuals. The assay was immunoSEQ multiplex PCR, and TCRdb's table has in-frame clones only and misses some. The sample consists of 550,000 to 750,000 clones, 92% of them appearing once. About this clone: Antigen unknown.

This CDR3 is built from 12 residues. Germline assignment: CDR1 SNHLY and CDR2 FYNNEI. Study-wide findings and caveats: The sharing of approximately 5.1% of naive CD4 clonotypes was seen across a handful of donors. When compared with the clonotypes that were shared by all four sorted-subset donors, the non-shared clonotypes turned out to have lower generation probabilities.

Terminally differentiated effector memory CD45RA+ cells were excluded from the naive CD8 cells, which were CD45RO-negative and positively selected for CCR7. Donors included only healthy HIV-negative adults lacking recent acute infections or vaccinations. This TCR came from a man under 40 in good health. The chain carries TRBV2 and TRBJ2-5; unclear D gene. The specimen sequenced was naive CD8+ T cells sorted from blood. The CDR3 is CANTPNQETQYF. CDR3 coding DNA: TGTGCAAACACCCCAAACCAAGAGACCCAGTACTTC.